The 11 T cell receptor beta chains below all came from one sample that was sequenced in a study of high-grade serous ovarian cancer treatment subgroups. Tumor samples were obtained before definitive surgery or chemotherapy. Assay: immunoSEQ multiplex PCR; the TCRdb copy retains only in-frame clones and omits some. The sample records 9,100 or so clones, about two thirds being singletons. The sequenced sample was tumor tissue. The receptors here all came from a human donor with high-grade serous ovarian cancer.

The chain has TRBV19 and TRBJ2-7; D is ambiguous. The germline V gene encodes CDR1 LNHDA and CDR2 SQIVND (reference sequence). Trimming stripped 5 bases from V and 0 bases from J, with 5 bases between. The CDR3 spans 12 residues. CDR3 residues: CASSQSSYEQYF. In DNA, the CDR3 is TGTGCCAGTAGTCAGAGCTCCTACGAGCAGTACTTC.

This sequence joins TRBV19 and TRBJ2-3; 13 bases map to TRBD2. CDR1 and CDR2 from the germline V gene are LNHDA and SQIVND (reference sequence). The CDR3 is 18 residues long. The ends lost 5 bases at V and 0 bases at J; junction bases unmatched: 8. The CDR3 loop is CASSRTSGRQTSTDTQYF. The CDR3 DNA is TGTGCCAGTAGTCGGACTAGCGGGAGACAAACTAGCACAGATACGCAGTATTTT.

The V gene is TRBV28, the J gene TRBJ2-4, with 11 bases that match TRBD1. Looked up from germline, CDR1 is MDHEN and CDR2 is SYDVKM. V was pared by 6 bases and J by 9 bases, with 13 bases of the junction left unmatched. The CDR3 spans 16 residues. The CDR3 DNA is TGTGCCAGCAGAACCCCGGGACAGGGGGGAGTTGGCATTCAGTACTTC. It codes for CASRTPGQGGVGIQYF.

The chain uses TRBV7-3 and TRBJ2-5; no clear D. From germline, CDR1 is SGHTA and CDR2 FQGTGA. Trimming left V 5 bases short and J 5 bases short, with 12 bases between. The CDR3 loop spans 13 amino acids. The chain's CDR3 is CASSPYARETQYF. For the CDR3, the DNA is TGTGCCAGCAGCCCTTACGCCCGGGAGACCCAGTACTTC.

The rearrangement joins TRBV5-4 to TRBJ1-4; no reliable D call. The V gene's germline CDR1 is SGHNT and CDR2 YYREEE (reference sequence). With 2 bases removed from V and 5 bases from J, the gap between germline ends came to 13 bases. This CDR3 spans 15 amino acids. The DNA of the CDR3 is TGTGCCAGCAGCTTCTCGGCCACCCGGAATGAAAAACTGTTTTTT. Its protein is CASSFSATRNEKLFF.

This clone was picked up one time. The rearrangement links TRBV1 to TRBJ2-1. TRBV1 is reported as a pseudogene. The CDR3 spans 20 residues. The CDR3 DNA reads TGCACCAGCAGCCAAGACACCGGGCCGTTACTCCCTAGCTCCTACAATGAGCAGTTCTTC. This codes for CTSSQDTGPLLPSSYNEQFF.

The rearrangement links TRBV23-1 to TRBJ1-5, with unresolved D. TRBV23-1 belongs to the ORF category, with a function that is uncertain. The V gene lost 9 bases and the J gene lost 4 bases, with 22 bases spanning the gap. The CDR3 has 16 amino acids. The CDR3 spells CARDYDPADENQPQHF. CDR3 in DNA: TGCGCCAGGGATTACGACCCGGCGGACGAAAATCAGCCCCAGCATTTT.

This rearrangement joins TRBV7-2 to TRBJ2-7, with D uncertain. V was clipped by 4 bases and J by 6 bases, with 13 bases between them. The germline V gene encodes CDR1 SGHTA and CDR2 FQGNSA. The CDR3 covers 13 residues. CDR3 nucleotides: TGTGCCAGCAGCTCCCAAACAGCGCTCGAGCAGTACTTC. This encodes CASSSQTALEQYF.

This clone was observed once. The rearrangement uses TRBV6-6 and TRBJ2-2; tentatively, D is TRBD1 or TRBD2 (5 bases each). Germline CDR1 MNHNY, CDR2 SVGAGI (reference sequence). The CDR3 contains 15 residues. V dropped 7 bases and J dropped 3 bases, with 15 bases sitting between them. CDR3 protein: CASIPGQGDTGELFF. CDR3 bases: TGTGCCAGCATCCCAGGCCAGGGAGACACCGGGGAGCTGTTTTTT.

The chain couples TRBV19 to TRBJ1-5, with 11 bases aligning to TRBD1. The CDR3 is 16 residues long. Germline V CDR1 and CDR2: LNHDA, SQIVND (reference sequence). V gave up 4 bases and J gave up 3 bases; unmatched junction bases: 5. CDR3 nucleotide sequence: TGTGCCAGTAGTACAAGGACAGGGGGCTACAATCAGCCCCAGCATTTT. It yields the protein CASSTRTGGYNQPQHF.

This clone was seen a few times. V is TRBV4-2 and J is TRBJ2-1; D is perhaps TRBD1 or TRBD2 (5 bases each). In germline, CDR1 is LGHNA, CDR2 YNFKEQ. This CDR3 comprises 15 residues. The ends were cut back, 1 base at V and 7 bases at J, with 14 bases in the middle. The CDR3 is CASSQVEGIENEQFF. The CDR3 DNA is TGTGCCAGCAGCCAAGTTGAGGGGATCGAAAATGAGCAGTTCTTC.